The source of this T cell receptor (beta chain) is a study of blood T cell repertoires in COVID-19. Study overall: Sites across the United States, Italy and Spain contributed samples from acute and convalescent COVID-19.

In the authors' workflow: By means of reference gene primer amplification, nucleated cell counts were estimated. Sequencing used immunoSEQ multiplex PCR; TCRdb keeps in-frame clones, though not all of them. That table is the source of V, J and clone size, and D and trimming were worked out from the DNA. The data show approximately 200,000 clones, 80% to 90% seen once. The CDR3 sequence is 16 residues long. Germline V gives CDR1 SGDLS, CDR2 YYNGEE. V lost 0 bases to trimming and J lost 0 bases, with 7 bases between them. The chain has TRBV9 and TRBJ1-6; D is undetermined. The sequencing input was peripheral blood. The TCR originated in a human donor with active or convalescent COVID-19. The donor label of this sample is uncertain. CDR3 DNA: TGTGCCAGCAGCGTAGACTCGAGCTCCTATAATTCACCCCTCCACTTT. Protein sequence: CASSVDSSSYNSPLHF. The complete variable domain, with remaining parts taken from reference TRBV9 and TRBJ1-6, reads DSGVTQTPKHLITATGQRVTLRCSPRSGDLSVYWYQQSLDQGLQFLIQYYNGEERAKGNILERFSAQQFPDLHSELNLSSLELGDSALYFCASSVDSSSYNSPLHFGNGTRLTVT.